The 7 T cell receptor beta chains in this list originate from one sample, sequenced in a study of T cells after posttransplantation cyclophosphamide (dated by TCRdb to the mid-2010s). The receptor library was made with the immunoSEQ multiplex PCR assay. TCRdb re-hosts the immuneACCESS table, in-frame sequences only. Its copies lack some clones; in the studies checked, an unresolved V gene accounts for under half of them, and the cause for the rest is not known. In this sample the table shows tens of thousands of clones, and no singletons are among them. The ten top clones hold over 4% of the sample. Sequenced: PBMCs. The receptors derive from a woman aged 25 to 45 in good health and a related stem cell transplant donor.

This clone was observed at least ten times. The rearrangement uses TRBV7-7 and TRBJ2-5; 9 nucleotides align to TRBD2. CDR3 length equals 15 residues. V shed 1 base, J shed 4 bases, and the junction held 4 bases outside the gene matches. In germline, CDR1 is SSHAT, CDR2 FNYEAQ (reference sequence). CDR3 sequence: CASSLGGGAGETQYF. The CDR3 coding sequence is TGTGCCAGCAGCTTAGGCGGGGGGGCCGGAGAGACCCAGTACTTC.

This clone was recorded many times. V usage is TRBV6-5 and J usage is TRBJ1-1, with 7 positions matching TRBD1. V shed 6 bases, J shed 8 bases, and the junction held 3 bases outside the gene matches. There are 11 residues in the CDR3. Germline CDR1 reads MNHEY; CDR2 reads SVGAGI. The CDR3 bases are TGTGCCAGCAGGAGGGACAGCGAAGCTTTCTTT. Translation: CASRRDSEAFF.

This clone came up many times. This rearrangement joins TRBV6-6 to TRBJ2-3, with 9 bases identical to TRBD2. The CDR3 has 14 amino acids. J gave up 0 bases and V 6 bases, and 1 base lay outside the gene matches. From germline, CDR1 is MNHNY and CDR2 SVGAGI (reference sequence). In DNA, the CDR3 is TGTGCCAGCAGACTAGCGGGCAGCACAGATACGCAGTATTTT. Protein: CASRLAGSTDTQYF.

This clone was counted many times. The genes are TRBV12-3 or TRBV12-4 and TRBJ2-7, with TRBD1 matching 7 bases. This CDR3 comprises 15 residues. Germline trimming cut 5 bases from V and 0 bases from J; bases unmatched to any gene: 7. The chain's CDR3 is CASSPGTASSYEQYF. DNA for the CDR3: TGTGCCAGCAGTCCCGGGACAGCTAGCTCCTACGAGCAGTACTTC.

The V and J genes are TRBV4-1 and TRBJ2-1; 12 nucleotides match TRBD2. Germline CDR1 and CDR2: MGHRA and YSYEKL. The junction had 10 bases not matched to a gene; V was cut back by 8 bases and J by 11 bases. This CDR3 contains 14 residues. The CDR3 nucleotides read TGCGCCAGCCGCCTAGCGGGGGGGCTTAGCCAGCAGTTCTTC. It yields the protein CASRLAGGLSQQFF.

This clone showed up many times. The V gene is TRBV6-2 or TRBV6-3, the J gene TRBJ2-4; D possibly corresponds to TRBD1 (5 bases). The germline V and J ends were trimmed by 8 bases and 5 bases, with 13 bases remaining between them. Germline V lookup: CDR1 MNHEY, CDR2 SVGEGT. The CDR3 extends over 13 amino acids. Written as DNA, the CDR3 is TGTGCCAGCGGCAGGGCAGGACAAAACATTCAGTACTTC. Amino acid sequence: CASGRAGQNIQYF.

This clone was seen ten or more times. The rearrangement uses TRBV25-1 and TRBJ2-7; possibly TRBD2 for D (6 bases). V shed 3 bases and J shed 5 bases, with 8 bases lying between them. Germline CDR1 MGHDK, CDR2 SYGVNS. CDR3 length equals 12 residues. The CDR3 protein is CASSERGNEQYF. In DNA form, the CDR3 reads TGTGCCAGCAGTGAGCGGGGCAACGAGCAGTACTTC.